This T cell receptor (beta chain) was documented in a study of T cells in Graves' hyperthyroidism and ophthalmopathy. Per germline, CDR1 MNHEY and CDR2 SVGEGT. Trimming shortened V by 7 bases and J by 4 bases, and 23 bases separated the two germline ends. The CDR3 sequence is 17 residues long. This clonotype was picked up many times. Authors of the study amplified TCR beta CDR3 regions from RNA transcripts. HTBI primers were used for first-round RT-PCR of the TCR CDR3. TCRdb itself ran the multiplex PCR reads through MiXCR, one entry per CDR3 protein. This sample has more than 300,000 distinct CDR3 sequences; around 13% occur once, and the top ten carry around 19%.

The source is a woman aged 25 to 39 with Graves' ophthalmopathy. The rearrangement links TRBV6-2 or TRBV6-3 to TRBJ1-5; the D is unclear. What was sequenced was blood. Here the CDR3 DNA reads TGTGCCAGCATGCGGGGTCGACGTCTTCTCTCAAATCAGCCCCAGCATTTT. It codes for CASMRGRRLLSNQPQHF.